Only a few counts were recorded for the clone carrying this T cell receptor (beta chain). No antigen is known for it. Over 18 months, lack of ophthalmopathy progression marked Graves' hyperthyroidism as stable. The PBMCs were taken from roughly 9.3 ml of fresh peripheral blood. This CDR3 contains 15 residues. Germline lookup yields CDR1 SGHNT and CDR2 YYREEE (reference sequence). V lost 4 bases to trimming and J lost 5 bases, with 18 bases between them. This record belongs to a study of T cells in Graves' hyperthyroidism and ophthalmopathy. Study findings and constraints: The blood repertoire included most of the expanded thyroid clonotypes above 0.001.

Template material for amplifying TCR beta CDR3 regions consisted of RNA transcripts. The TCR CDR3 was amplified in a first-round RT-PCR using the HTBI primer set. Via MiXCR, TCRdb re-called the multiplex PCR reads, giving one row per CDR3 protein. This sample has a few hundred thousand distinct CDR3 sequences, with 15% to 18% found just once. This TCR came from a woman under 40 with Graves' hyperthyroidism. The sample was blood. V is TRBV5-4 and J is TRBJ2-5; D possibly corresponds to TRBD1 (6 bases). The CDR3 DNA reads TGTGCCAGCAGCCAAATACTACAGGGCGACGAGACCCAGTACTTC. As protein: CASSQILQGDETQYF.